The 27 T cell receptor beta chains below come from one sample, sequenced in a study of CD8+CD57+ T cells in acquired aplastic anemia. Using genomic DNA as the template, TCR beta VDJ and CDR3 profiling was carried out. TCRdb processed the reads anew with MiXCR; each CDR3 protein has one entry. The data contain 250,000 to 350,000 distinct CDR3 sequences, roughly half of them singletons. The sequenced material came from sorted CD4+, CD8+, or CD8+CD57+ T cells (not recorded which) from PBMCs. The origin of the receptors is a human donor with severe aplastic anemia or a healthy control (not recorded which).

The chain carries TRBV7-9 and TRBJ2-1; tentative D call: TRBD2 (7 bases). The CDR3 loop spans 14 amino acids. Germline-derived CDR1 and CDR2 are SEHNR and FQNEAQ (reference sequence). V was trimmed by 1 base and J by 6 bases, leaving 10 bases between them. For the CDR3, the DNA is TGTGCCAGCAGCTTAGTTGCGGGGGCCAATGAGCAGTTCTTC. Protein: CASSLVAGANEQFF.

V and J are TRBV20-1 and TRBJ2-7; the D is unclear. The CDR3 is made up of 12 amino acids. Germline V gene data show CDR1 as DFQATT and CDR2 as SNEGSKA (reference sequence). Trimming removed 2 bases from V and 2 bases from J, with 7 bases in between. CDR3: CSARQATYEQYF. Written as DNA, the CDR3 is TGCAGTGCTAGACAGGCGACCTACGAGCAGTACTTC.

The V gene is TRBV20-1, the J gene TRBJ2-1; 8 nucleotides align to TRBD2. With V trimmed by 3 bases and J by 2 bases, 0 bases remained unmatched. Germline CDR1 and CDR2: DFQATT and SNEGSKA (reference sequence). The CDR3 has 13 amino acids. CDR3 residues: CSASSGTYNEQFF. In DNA, the CDR3 is TGCAGTGCTAGTAGCGGGACCTACAATGAGCAGTTCTTC.

Comment on this clonotype: A read error may be the cause here, since a much bigger clone is one base away. In DNA form, the CDR3 reads TGTGCCAGCAGTGAACTAGGTGTGGAGGGTGAGCAGTTCTTC. It yields the protein CASSELGVEGEQFF. This sequence joins TRBV6-1 and TRBJ2-1; D may be TRBD2 (6 bases). Germline values: CDR1 MNHNS, CDR2 SASEGT. Between the trimmed V and J ends, which lost 2 bases and 9 bases, there was a span of 14 bases. The CDR3 sequence is 14 residues long.

V is TRBV9 and J is TRBJ1-1; 9 positions agree with TRBD1. CDR1 is SGDLS, CDR2 YYNGEE, per germline. V was pared by 5 bases and J by 6 bases, with 11 bases of the junction left unmatched. The CDR3 has 15 residues. The CDR3 DNA follows: TGTGCCAGCAGACAACAGGGGGCGTTAGTCGCTGAAGCTTTCTTT. Protein sequence: CASRQQGALVAEAFF.

This clonotype has at least ten counts. The genes are TRBV5-1 and TRBJ1-1; 8 bases fit TRBD1. The CDR3 totals 15 residues. The ends lost 4 bases at V and 2 bases at J; junction bases unmatched: 7. From germline, CDR1 is SGHRS and CDR2 YFSETQ. Here the CDR3 reads CASSLRTGRNTEAFF. For the CDR3, the DNA is TGCGCCAGCAGCCTGAGGACAGGGCGAAACACTGAAGCTTTCTTT. The whole variable domain, filled in from reference TRBV5-1 and TRBJ1-1, reads KAGVTQTPRYLIKTRGQQVTLSCSPISGHRSVSWYQQTPGQGLQFLFEYFSETQRNKGNFPGRFSGRQFSNSRSEMNVSTLELGDSALYLCASSLRTGRNTEAFFGQGTRLTVV.

This clonotype showed up many times. This chain links TRBV20-1 with TRBJ2-7; a weak D match, TRBD2 (5 bases). Germline V gives CDR1 DFQATT, CDR2 SNEGSKA (reference sequence). The V end was cut by 0 bases, the J end by 6 bases, with 18 bases between. The CDR3 extends over 15 amino acids. This CDR3 reads CSARDSNGRIGEQYF. The CDR3 DNA sequence: TGCAGTGCTAGAGATTCGAATGGGAGAATCGGCGAGCAGTACTTC.

This clonotype was seen many times. V usage is TRBV12-3 or TRBV12-4 and J usage is TRBJ1-2; 8 nucleotides agree with TRBD1. This CDR3 spans 13 amino acids. The V and J ends lost 4 bases and 6 bases, in that order; junction bases with no gene match: 4. The chain's CDR3 is CASSWTGYDGYTF. CDR3 coding DNA: TGTGCCAGCAGTTGGACAGGGTATGATGGCTACACCTTC.

This clonotype came up many times. The chain combines TRBV30 with TRBJ1-4, with D possibly being TRBD1 (6 bases). V dropped 3 bases and J dropped 8 bases, with 16 bases sitting between them. CDR1 and CDR2 (germline): GTSNPN, SVGIG (reference sequence). CDR3 length: 14 amino acids. CDR3 in DNA: TGTGCCTGGAGGACAGGAAAAGGGGCAGAAAAACTGTTTTTT. Its translation is CAWRTGKGAEKLFF.

The chain carries TRBV5-4 and TRBJ1-4; 9 nucleotides line up with TRBD1. Unmatched junction bases numbered 5, after V lost 3 bases and J lost 2 bases. Germline V lookup: CDR1 SGHNT, CDR2 YYREEE (reference sequence). This CDR3 spans 16 amino acids. The CDR3 DNA sequence: TGTGCCAGCAGCTACGGACAGGGGATCACTAATGAAAAACTGTTTTTT. The encoded protein is CASSYGQGITNEKLFF.

This clonotype was found many times. The chain is built from TRBV6-1 and TRBJ1-3; D might be TRBD1 (5 bases). This CDR3 has 16 residues. V dropped 0 bases and J dropped 0 bases, with 9 bases sitting between them. Germline V CDR1 and CDR2: MNHNS, SASEGT. CDR3 loop: CASSEADTDSGNTIYF. The CDR3 bases are TGTGCCAGCAGTGAAGCGGACACCGACTCTGGAAACACCATATATTTT.

This clonotype was counted ten times or more. The chain employs TRBV7-9 and TRBJ2-3; tentatively, D is TRBD1 (5 bases). Germline assignment: CDR1 SEHNR and CDR2 FQNEAQ (reference sequence). The CDR3 is made up of 14 amino acids. V was clipped by 3 bases and J by 3 bases, with 10 bases between them. CDR3 protein: CASSLQGGTDTQYF. CDR3 DNA: TGTGCCAGCAGCTTGCAGGGTGGGACAGATACGCAGTATTTT.

V usage is TRBV9 and J usage is TRBJ1-4; D ambiguous. V lost 5 bases, J lost 0 bases, and 8 bases lay in between. The V gene's germline CDR1 is SGDLS and CDR2 YYNGEE. The CDR3 has 14 residues. CDR3 in DNA: TGTGCCAGCAGACCGATTACAACTAATGAAAAACTGTTTTTT. This encodes CASRPITTNEKLFF.

This clonotype was observed once. This chain links TRBV2 with TRBJ2-7; no definite D call. V was shortened by 6 bases and J by 1 base, with 10 bases between the two germline ends. Germline lookup yields CDR1 SNHLY and CDR2 FYNNEI. This CDR3 is 13 amino acids long. The CDR3 nucleotides read TGTGCCAGCAGAAAGGGCCGTTCCTACGAGCAGTACTTC. Translated, it gives CASRKGRSYEQYF. The variable domain in full, with the rest retrieved from reference TRBV2 and TRBJ2-7, is EPEVTQTPSHQVTQMGQEVILRCVPISNHLYFYWYRQILGQKVEFLVSFYNNEISEKSEIFDDQFSVERPDGSNFTLKIRSTKLEDSAMYFCASRKGRSYEQYFGPGTRLTVT.

This clonotype was seen ten or more times. The CDR3 coding sequence is TGTGCCAGCAGTCAACTAGCGGGAGCGACCTACGAGCAGTACTTC. Translated: CASSQLAGATYEQYF. The chain joins TRBV28 to TRBJ2-7; 11 bases agree with TRBD2. The germline V gene encodes CDR1 MDHEN and CDR2 SYDVKM. The trim removed 5 bases at V and 2 bases at J, leaving 5 bases unmatched. This CDR3 comprises 15 residues.

This rearrangement joins TRBV2 to TRBJ2-7; 7 positions match TRBD1. The CDR3 has 13 amino acids. V shed 7 bases, J shed 4 bases, and the junction held 7 bases outside the gene matches. The V gene's germline CDR1 is SNHLY and CDR2 FYNNEI. CDR3 loop: CASTKGALYEQYF. The CDR3 region has the DNA TGTGCCAGCACCAAGGGGGCACTATACGAGCAGTACTTC.

The genes are TRBV24-1 and TRBJ2-2; D is undetermined. The germline CDR1 and CDR2 sequences are KGHDR and SFDVKD. With 1 base removed from V and 5 bases from J, the gap between germline ends came to 7 bases. The CDR3 extends over 14 amino acids. The CDR3 coding sequence is TGTGCCACCAGTGATTTTCCTGAGACCGGGGAGCTGTTTTTT. Its protein product is CATSDFPETGELFF.

The chain combines TRBV18 with TRBJ2-3, with D perhaps TRBD1 (6 bases). The CDR3 extends over 16 amino acids. Trimming took off 0 bases at V and 0 bases at J, with 10 bases between the two ends. CDR1 is KGHSH and CDR2 is LQKENI in the germline V gene. The chain's CDR3 is CASSPPTGYSTDTQYF. DNA for the CDR3: TGTGCCAGCTCACCACCGACAGGCTATAGCACAGATACGCAGTATTTT.

V is TRBV5-1 and J is TRBJ2-6, with D tentatively TRBD2 (6 bases). V was shortened by 0 bases and J by 0 bases, with 13 bases between the two germline ends. The CDR3 is 18 amino acids. CDR1 is SGHRS and CDR2 is YFSETQ in the germline V gene. The CDR3 is CASSLVWGGNSGANVLTF. The DNA for the CDR3 is TGCGCCAGCAGCTTGGTGTGGGGAGGCAACTCTGGGGCCAACGTCCTGACTTTC.

The sample holds a few counts of this clonotype. J is TRBJ2-7 and V is TRBV7-3, with TRBD1 matching over 9 bases. V was pared by 5 bases and J by 5 bases, with 7 bases of the junction left unmatched. This CDR3 comprises 14 residues. Germline V gene data show CDR1 as SGHTA and CDR2 as FQGTGA. The DNA for the CDR3 is TGTGCCAGCAGCAACCCGGGACAGGGAAACGAGCAGTACTTC. This codes for CASSNPGQGNEQYF.

The rearrangement uses TRBV9 and TRBJ1-2; possible D gene TRBD1, 6 bases. This CDR3 is 14 amino acids long. In germline, CDR1 is SGDLS, CDR2 YYNGEE. The germline V and J ends were trimmed by 3 bases and 4 bases, with 13 bases remaining between them. In DNA, the CDR3 is TGTGCCAGCAGCGCTTCGGCAGGGGTCTATGGCTACACCTTC. Protein sequence: CASSASAGVYGYTF.

The gene calls are TRBV7-6 and TRBJ2-2; TRBD2 might be the D (6 bases). Germline values: CDR1 SGHVS, CDR2 FNYEAQ. Trimming pared 1 base from V and 1 base from J, leaving 10 bases between. The CDR3 loop spans 16 amino acids. The CDR3 protein is CASSLGGEQNTGELFF. CDR3 sequence (DNA): TGTGCCAGCAGCTTAGGGGGGGAGCAGAACACCGGGGAGCTGTTTTTT.

This chain connects TRBV19 to TRBJ2-1; D perhaps matches TRBD1 (6 bases). CDR1 and CDR2 (germline): LNHDA, SQIVND (reference sequence). Deletions cut 2 bases from V and 8 bases from J, with 19 bases between. CDR3 length: 16 residues. This chain's CDR3 is CASSITHREVLYEQFF. CDR3 in DNA: TGTGCCAGTAGTATAACCCACAGGGAAGTCTTATATGAGCAGTTCTTC.

The chain joins TRBV25-1 to TRBJ2-1, with D possibly TRBD1 on 6 matching bases. CDR3 length: 15 amino acids. Trimming cost V 2 bases and J 1 base, with 9 bases left between them. Per germline, CDR1 MGHDK and CDR2 SYGVNS. CDR3 nucleotides: TGTGCCAGCAGTGAACCTACAGGGTCCTACAATGAGCAGTTCTTC. Its protein product is CASSEPTGSYNEQFF.

This sequence joins TRBV30 and TRBJ1-1, with D tentatively TRBD1 (6 bases). This CDR3 comprises 13 residues. Per the germline V gene, CDR1 is GTSNPN and CDR2 is SVGIG (reference sequence). Trimming pared 3 bases from V and 1 base from J, leaving 9 bases between. CDR3 sequence (DNA): TGTGCCTGGAGGGCACAGGGGAACACTGAAGCTTTCTTT. This encodes CAWRAQGNTEAFF.

J is TRBJ2-7 and V is TRBV6-5; 8 nucleotides match TRBD2. The CDR3 is 17 amino acids. Germline V lookup: CDR1 MNHEY, CDR2 SVGAGI. Germline trimming cut 6 bases from V and 5 bases from J; bases unmatched to any gene: 18. The CDR3, as DNA: TGTGCCAGCAGCTTAGAACCCACTAGCGGTCTGAGGAACGAGCAGTACTTC. It translates to CASSLEPTSGLRNEQYF.

The chain joins TRBV7-8 to TRBJ2-3, with 13 nucleotides matching TRBD2. Germline CDR1 is SGHVS and CDR2 is FQNEAQ. The CDR3 has 16 amino acids. After removal of 4 bases from V and 4 bases from J, the junction contained 5 bases not matched to a gene. The CDR3 protein is CASSYTSGRAADTQYF. The CDR3, as DNA: TGTGCCAGCAGCTACACTAGCGGGAGGGCCGCAGATACGCAGTATTTT.